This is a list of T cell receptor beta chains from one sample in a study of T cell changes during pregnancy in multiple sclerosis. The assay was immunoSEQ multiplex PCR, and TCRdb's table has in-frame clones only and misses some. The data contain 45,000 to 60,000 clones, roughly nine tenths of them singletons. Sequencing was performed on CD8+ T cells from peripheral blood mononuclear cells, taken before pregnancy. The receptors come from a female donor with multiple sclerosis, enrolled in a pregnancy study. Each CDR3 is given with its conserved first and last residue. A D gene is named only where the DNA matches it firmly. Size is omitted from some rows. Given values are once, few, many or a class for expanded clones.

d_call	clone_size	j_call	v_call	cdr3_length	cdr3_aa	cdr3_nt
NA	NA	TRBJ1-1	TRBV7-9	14	CASSFARVNTEAFF	TGTGCCAGCAGCTTCGCCCGAGTGAACACTGAAGCTTTCTTT
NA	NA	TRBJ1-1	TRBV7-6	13	CASSLDHTAEAFF	TGTGCCAGCAGCTTAGATCACACCGCTGAAGCTTTCTTT
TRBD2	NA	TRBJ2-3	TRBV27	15	CASRGLAGGTDTQYF	TGTGCCAGCCGTGGACTAGCGGGGGGCACAGATACGCAGTATTTT
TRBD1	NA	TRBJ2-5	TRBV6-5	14	CASRELGQGGSQYF	TGTGCCAGCAGAGAGCTCGGACAGGGCGGATCCCAGTACTTC
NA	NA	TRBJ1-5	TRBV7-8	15	CASSFGRGVNQPQHF	TGTGCCAGCAGCTTCGGGCGGGGCGTGAATCAGCCCCAGCATTTT
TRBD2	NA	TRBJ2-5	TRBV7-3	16	CASSLNAGTRGETQYF	TGTGCCAGCAGCTTAAACGCCGGGACTAGGGGAGAGACCCAGTACTTC
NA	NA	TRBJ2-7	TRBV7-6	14	CASSSLLNSYEQYF	TGTGCCAGCAGCTCCCTCCTTAATTCCTACGAGCAGTACTTC
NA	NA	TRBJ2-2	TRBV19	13	CASSPVNTGELFF	TGTGCCAGTAGTCCAGTCAACACCGGGGAGCTGTTTTTT
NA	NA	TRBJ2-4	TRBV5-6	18	CASSLVGGLLVAKNIQYF	TGTGCCAGCAGCTTGGTTGGGGGCCTATTGGTAGCCAAAAACATTCAGTACTTC
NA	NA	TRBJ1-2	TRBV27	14	CASSFKPGYYGYTF	TGTGCCAGCAGTTTCAAACCGGGGTACTATGGCTACACCTTC
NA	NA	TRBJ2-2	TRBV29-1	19	CSAQSPIGGIKGNTGELFF	TGCAGCGCTCAATCCCCCATCGGGGGAATCAAAGGGAACACCGGGGAGCTGTTTTTT
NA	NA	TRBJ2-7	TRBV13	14	CASSSGTWSYEQYF	TGTGCCAGCAGCTCCGGGACATGGTCCTACGAGCAGTACTTC
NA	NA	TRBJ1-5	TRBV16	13	CASSHFGSQPQHF	TGTGCCAGCAGCCATTTTGGTAGTCAGCCCCAGCATTTT
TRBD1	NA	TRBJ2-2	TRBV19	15	CASKTGTGATGELFF	TGTGCCAGTAAAACCGGGACAGGGGCTACCGGGGAGCTGTTTTTT
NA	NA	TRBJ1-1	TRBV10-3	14	CAIRDSYGDTEAFF	TGTGCCATCAGGGACAGCTACGGGGACACTGAAGCTTTCTTT
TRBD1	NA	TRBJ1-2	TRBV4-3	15	CASSPGRTGNYGYTF	TGCGCCAGCAGCCCGGGTCGGACAGGAAACTATGGCTACACCTTC
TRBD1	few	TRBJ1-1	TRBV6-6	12	CASSPQGAEAFF	TGTGCCAGCAGCCCACAGGGGGCTGAAGCTTTCTTT
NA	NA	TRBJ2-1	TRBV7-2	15	CASSLLHSSYNEQFF	TGTGCCAGCAGCTTACTCCATAGTTCCTACAATGAGCAGTTCTTC
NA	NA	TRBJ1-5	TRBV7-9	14	CASSSPGAYQPQHF	TGTGCCAGCAGCTCACCGGGTGCATATCAGCCCCAGCATTTT
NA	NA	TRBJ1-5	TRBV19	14	CASSIDRGDQPQHF	TGTGCCAGTAGTATAGATCGGGGGGATCAGCCCCAGCATTTT
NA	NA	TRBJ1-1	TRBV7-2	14	CASSLDLGNTEAFF	TGTGCCAGCAGCTTAGACCTCGGGAACACTGAAGCTTTCTTT
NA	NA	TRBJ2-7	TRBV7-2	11	CASSLGLEQYF	TGTGCCAGCAGCTTAGGGCTGGAGCAGTACTTC
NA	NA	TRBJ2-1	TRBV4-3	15	CASSLQGGSGNEQFF	TGCGCCAGCAGCCTCCAGGGTGGGTCGGGCAATGAGCAGTTCTTC
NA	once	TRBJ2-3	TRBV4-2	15	CASSETRGGTDTQYF	TGTGCCAGCAGCGAGACCAGGGGGGGCACAGATACGCAGTATTTT
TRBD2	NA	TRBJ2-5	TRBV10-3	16	CAISPTSGGHSGTQYF	TGTGCCATCAGTCCAACTAGCGGGGGCCATTCGGGGACCCAGTACTTC
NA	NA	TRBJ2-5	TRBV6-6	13	CASSYIPGETQYF	TGTGCCAGCAGTTACATCCCAGGGGAGACCCAGTACTTC
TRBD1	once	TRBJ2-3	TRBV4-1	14	CASSQTWDRGSQYF	TGCGCCAGCAGCCAAACCTGGGACAGGGGATCGCAGTATTTT
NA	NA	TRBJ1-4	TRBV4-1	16	CASSQDAQGLFEKLFF	TGCGCCAGCAGCCAAGATGCGCAGGGCCTGTTTGAAAAACTGTTTTTT
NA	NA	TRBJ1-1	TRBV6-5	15	CASSYSRGGNTEAFF	TGTGCCAGCAGTTACTCGAGGGGGGGGAACACTGAAGCTTTCTTT
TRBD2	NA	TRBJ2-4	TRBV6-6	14	CASSLAGGRDIQYF	TGTGCCAGCAGCCTAGCGGGGGGGCGGGACATTCAGTACTTC
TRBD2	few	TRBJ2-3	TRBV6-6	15	CASSYSSGGSDTQYF	TGTGCCAGCAGTTACTCGTCGGGGGGATCAGATACGCAGTATTTT
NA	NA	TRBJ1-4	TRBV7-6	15	CASSFIWAPNEKLFF	TGTGCCAGCAGCTTCATCTGGGCCCCTAATGAAAAACTGTTTTTT
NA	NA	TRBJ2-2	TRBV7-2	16	CASSQLRLEKTGELFF	TGTGCCAGCAGCCAATTGAGACTAGAGAAAACCGGGGAGCTGTTTTTT
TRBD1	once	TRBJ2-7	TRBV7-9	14	CASSSGTVWYEQYF	TGTGCCAGCAGCTCCGGGACAGTGTGGTACGAGCAGTACTTC
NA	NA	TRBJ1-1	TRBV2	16	CASSETHEALNTEAFF	TGTGCCAGCAGTGAAACTCATGAGGCTTTGAACACTGAAGCTTTCTTT
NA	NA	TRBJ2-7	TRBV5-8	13	CASSVGGSYEQYF	TGTGCCAGCAGCGTAGGGGGTAGCTACGAGCAGTACTTC
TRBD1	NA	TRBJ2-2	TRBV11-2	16	CASAGTGGGGTGELFF	TGTGCCAGCGCGGGGACAGGGGGTGGTGGCACCGGGGAGCTGTTTTTT
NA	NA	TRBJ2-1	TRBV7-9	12	CASSLGAQEQFF	TGTGCCAGCAGCTTAGGGGCACAGGAGCAGTTCTTC
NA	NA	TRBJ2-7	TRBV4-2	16	CASSQNARGSSYEQYF	TGTGCCAGCAGCCAAAACGCCCGGGGGAGCTCCTACGAGCAGTACTTC
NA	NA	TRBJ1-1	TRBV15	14	CATSRGGANTEAFF	TGTGCCACCAGCAGAGGCGGTGCGAACACTGAAGCTTTCTTT
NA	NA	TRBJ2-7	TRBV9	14	CASSPGGSLYEQYF	TGTGCCAGCAGCCCGGGCGGGTCTCTCTACGAGCAGTACTTC
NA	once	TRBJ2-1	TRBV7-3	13	CASSPPTGFEQFF	TGTGCCAGCAGCCCGCCTACTGGTTTTGAGCAGTTCTTC
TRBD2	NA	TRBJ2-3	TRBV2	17	CASSDLRGGAAVDTQYF	TGTGCCAGCAGTGACCTGCGGGGGGGGGCGGCTGTAGATACGCAGTATTTT
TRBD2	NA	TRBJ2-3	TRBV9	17	CASSILSGGPPGDTQYF	TGTGCCAGCAGCATTCTTAGCGGGGGTCCCCCCGGAGATACGCAGTATTTT
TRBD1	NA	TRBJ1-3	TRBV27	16	CASSRTGDLSGNTIYF	TGTGCCAGCAGCCGGACAGGCGATCTTTCTGGAAACACCATATATTTT
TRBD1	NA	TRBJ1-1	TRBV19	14	CASSKGTGLAEAFF	TGTGCCAGTAGTAAGGGGACAGGGTTGGCTGAAGCTTTCTTT
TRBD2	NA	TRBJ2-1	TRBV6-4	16	CASSETSGGASNEQFF	TGTGCCAGCAGTGAGACTAGCGGGGGGGCTTCGAATGAGCAGTTCTTC
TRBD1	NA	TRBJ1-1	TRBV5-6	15	CASSLAATGTTEAFF	TGTGCCAGCAGCTTGGCCGCGACAGGGACCACTGAAGCTTTCTTT
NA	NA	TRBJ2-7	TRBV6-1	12	CASARGLYEQYF	TGTGCCAGCGCCCGGGGTTTGTACGAGCAGTACTTC
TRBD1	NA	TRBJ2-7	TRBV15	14	CATSAGTGGIEQYF	TGTGCCACCAGCGCCGGGACAGGGGGGATCGAGCAGTACTTC